The 23 T cell receptor beta chains reported below all come from one sample, sequenced in a study of blood T cell repertoires in COVID-19. Clones were sequenced by immunoSEQ multiplex PCR, and TCRdb holds only the in-frame ones, with some missing. The sample carries roughly 100,000 clones, 91% recorded once. Sequencing used peripheral blood. The receptor set was obtained from a man between 18 and 35 years old with acute or convalescent COVID-19.

This rearrangement joins TRBV23-1 to TRBJ1-1, with no clear D. TRBV23-1 is noted as an ORF with a role that remains uncertain. CDR3 length equals 18 residues. V was shortened by 4 bases and J by 1 base, with 22 bases between the two germline ends. This chain's CDR3 is CASSLTPGRLKENTEAFF. DNA of the CDR3: TGCGCCAGCAGTCTAACCCCCGGCAGGTTGAAGGAGAACACTGAAGCTTTCTTT.

The rearrangement uses TRBV9 and TRBJ1-3; D possibly corresponds to TRBD1 (5 bases). Germline V gene lookup returns CDR1 SGDLS and CDR2 YYNGEE. This CDR3 region has 15 residues. The V and J ends lost 0 bases and 4 bases respectively, with 11 bases between them. The CDR3 here is CASSVDGGSGNTIYF. CDR3 in DNA: TGTGCCAGCAGCGTAGACGGGGGTTCGGGAAACACCATATATTTT.

The rearrangement uses TRBV5-6 and TRBJ2-7; 9 bases agree with TRBD2. The CDR3 is 17 residues long. Germline CDR1 is SGHDT and CDR2 is YYEEEE. J gave up 5 bases and V 0 bases, and 12 bases lay outside the gene matches. The CDR3 DNA sequence: TGTGCCAGCAGCTTGGATAGCGGGAGTGGAAATCCCCACGAGCAGTACTTC. It yields the protein CASSLDSGSGNPHEQYF.

The J gene is TRBJ1-3, the V gene TRBV19; D remains unclear. V dropped 2 bases and J dropped 0 bases, with 8 bases sitting between them. The CDR3 is 15 amino acids. Germline V lookup: CDR1 LNHDA, CDR2 SQIVND (reference sequence). CDR3 region: CASSISGNSGNTIYF. The CDR3 nucleotides read TGTGCCAGTAGTATAAGCGGAAACTCTGGAAACACCATATATTTT.

The chain joins TRBV11-2 to TRBJ1-3; weak D call: TRBD1 (6 bases). The CDR3 runs to 17 residues. Trimming took off 5 bases at V and 0 bases at J, with 17 bases between the two ends. Germline V gives CDR1 SGHAT, CDR2 FQNNGV. As DNA, the CDR3 is TGTGCCAGCAGCCCCATAACAGGGCTTCCCTCTGGAAACACCATATATTTT. This gives the protein CASSPITGLPSGNTIYF. The variable domain in full, completed from reference TRBV11-2 and TRBJ1-3, reads EAGVAQSPRYKIIEKRQSVAFWCNPISGHATLYWYQQILGQGPKLLIQFQNNGVVDDSQLPKDRFSAERLKGVDSTLKIQPAKLEDSAVYLCASSPITGLPSGNTIYFGEGSWLTVV.

This clone was counted a single time. This chain links TRBV29-1 with TRBJ1-1, with 7 bases lining up with TRBD1. CDR3 length equals 14 residues. Trimming removed 3 bases from V and 4 bases from J; junction bases left unmatched: 8. Germline CDR1 reads SQVTM; CDR2 reads ANQGSEA. CDR3 coding DNA: TGCAGCGTTGACCACAGGGGAATAAGCACTGAAGCTTTCTTT. Amino acids: CSVDHRGISTEAFF.

CDR3 sequence: CASSLIHPGQVIAYEQYF. The DNA for the CDR3 is TGTGCCAGCAGCTTAATTCACCCGGGACAAGTGATAGCCTACGAGCAGTACTTC. The genes are TRBV7-2 and TRBJ2-7; D might be TRBD1 (6 bases). Between the trimmed V and J ends, which lost 2 bases and 2 bases, there was a span of 22 bases. The germline CDR1 and CDR2 sequences are SGHTA and FQGNSA. This CDR3 has 18 amino acids.

The chain couples TRBV7-9 to TRBJ2-7; 7 bases are a match to TRBD2. Unmatched junction bases numbered 6, after V lost 3 bases and J lost 13 bases. This CDR3 is 11 amino acids long. Germline V gene data show CDR1 as SEHNR and CDR2 as FQNEAQ (reference sequence). In DNA, the CDR3 is TGTGCCAGCAGCTTGGCGGGAGTGGAATACTTC. Protein sequence: CASSLAGVEYF.

The V and J genes are TRBV11-3 and TRBJ2-5, with 10 bases that match TRBD1. The V gene end was trimmed by 5 bases and the J gene end by 5 bases; junction bases not matched to a gene: 11. From germline, CDR1 is SGHNT and CDR2 YENEEA. The CDR3 has 16 amino acids. This CDR3 is CASSPGTDRGMETQYF. CDR3 nucleotide sequence: TGTGCCAGCAGCCCAGGCACGGACAGGGGGATGGAGACCCAGTACTTC.

This chain uses TRBV18 with TRBJ1-6; D is perhaps TRBD1 (5 bases). The germline gives CDR1 KGHSH, CDR2 LQKENI. The ends were cut back, 3 bases at V and 7 bases at J, with 13 bases in the middle. The CDR3 runs 15 residues. This CDR3 is CASSPQRGGNSPLHF. CDR3 nucleotide sequence: TGTGCCAGCTCACCCCAACGGGGGGGGAATTCACCCCTCCACTTT.

The V and J genes are TRBV18 and TRBJ1-3, with 7 bases that match TRBD1. CDR3 size: 12 residues. V lost 4 bases, J lost 10 bases, and 4 bases stayed unmatched. Per germline, CDR1 KGHSH and CDR2 LQKENI. The CDR3 DNA is TGTGCCAGCTCACTGGACAGGACGACCATATATTTT. This encodes CASSLDRTTIYF.

The rearrangement uses TRBV15 and TRBJ2-1; 14 bases line up with TRBD2. V was pared by 4 bases and J by 8 bases, with 10 bases of the junction left unmatched. The CDR3 consists of 17 residues. CDR1 and CDR2 from the germline V gene are LNHNV and YYDKDF (reference sequence). CDR3 coding DNA: TGTGCCACCAGCACCCTCCAAGGGACTAGCGGGAGTTATGAGCAGTTCTTC. This sequence encodes CATSTLQGTSGSYEQFF.

The gene calls are TRBV6-6 and TRBJ1-6; D is perhaps TRBD1 (6 bases). Looked up from germline, CDR1 is MNHNY and CDR2 is SVGAGI (reference sequence). This CDR3 has 15 amino acids. V shed 8 bases and J shed 8 bases, with 19 bases lying between them. The CDR3 bases are TGTGCCAGCCAAACTACCGGGACATACGATTCACCCCTCCACTTT. Protein: CASQTTGTYDSPLHF.

The chain combines TRBV18 with TRBJ1-2, with no clear D. The germline V gene encodes CDR1 KGHSH and CDR2 LQKENI. The V end was cut by 2 bases, the J end by 0 bases, with 16 bases between. This CDR3 has 17 residues. Written as DNA, the CDR3 is TGTGCCAGCTCACCAAGAACATCCTCGATCGCTAACTATGGCTACACCTTC. This sequence encodes CASSPRTSSIANYGYTF.

The rearrangement links TRBV2 to TRBJ2-5, with TRBD1 as a possible D gene (6 bases). This CDR3 contains 14 residues. Between the trimmed V and J ends, which lost 5 bases and 0 bases, there was a span of 10 bases. Germline assignment: CDR1 SNHLY and CDR2 FYNNEI. The CDR3 DNA reads as TGTGCCAGCAGTCCGCGGACAGACCAAGAGACCCAGTACTTC. Its translation: CASSPRTDQETQYF.

The rearrangement links TRBV7-8 to TRBJ2-5; 13 bases are shared with TRBD2. Germline CDR1 SGHVS, CDR2 FQNEAQ. The J segment lost 1 base and the V segment lost 4 bases, leaving 3 bases of the junction unmatched. This CDR3 is 16 amino acids long. The chain's CDR3 is CASSWTSGGLQETQYF. CDR3 nucleotides: TGTGCCAGCAGCTGGACTAGCGGGGGTCTCCAAGAGACCCAGTACTTC.

This chain connects TRBV5-6 to TRBJ1-1; possible D gene TRBD1, 6 bases. The CDR3 sequence is 16 residues long. Trimming cost V 2 bases and J 3 bases, with 17 bases left between them. Germline V gene lookup returns CDR1 SGHDT and CDR2 YYEEEE. The CDR3, as DNA: TGTGCCAGCAGCTTACCGACCGGGGGGGGCGACACTGAAGCTTTCTTT. Its translation: CASSLPTGGGDTEAFF.

The rearrangement uses TRBV5-1 and TRBJ2-5, with a tentative D call TRBD2 (6 bases). Trimming took off 4 bases at V and 1 base at J, with 20 bases between the two ends. The CDR3 extends over 17 amino acids. Looked up from germline, CDR1 is SGHRS and CDR2 is YFSETQ. CDR3 loop: CASSTGVGVGSQETQYF. The CDR3 coding sequence is TGCGCCAGCAGCACGGGGGTAGGGGTAGGGTCCCAAGAGACCCAGTACTTC.

The rearrangement links TRBV18 to TRBJ1-2, with 7 bases matching TRBD1. The CDR3 is 12 residues long. The junction had 2 bases not matched to a gene; V was cut back by 5 bases and J by 5 bases. Germline V CDR1 and CDR2: KGHSH, LQKENI. Here the CDR3 reads CASSVQGYGYTF. The CDR3 DNA follows: TGTGCCAGCTCAGTACAGGGGTATGGCTACACCTTC. The full variable domain, with the rest looked up from reference TRBV18 and TRBJ1-2, is NAGVMQNPRHLVRRRGQEARLRCSPMKGHSHVYWYRQLPEEGLKFMVYLQKENIIDESGMPKERFSAEFPKEGPSILRIQQVVRGDSAAYFCASSVQGYGYTFGSGTRLTVV.

This clone was observed a single time. The V gene is TRBV6-6, the J gene TRBJ2-7; D not certain. CDR3 size: 14 residues. Germline CDR1 and CDR2: MNHNY and SVGAGI (reference sequence). Trimming shortened V by 4 bases and J by 3 bases, and 13 bases separated the two germline ends. The CDR3 DNA follows: TGTGCCAGCAGTTCCACAGAAACCTTCTACGAGCAGTACTTC. Protein: CASSSTETFYEQYF.

The V call is TRBV19, the J call TRBJ2-1, with 7 bases that match TRBD1. CDR1 is LNHDA and CDR2 is SQIVND in the germline V gene (reference sequence). CDR3 length: 14 residues. With 4 bases clipped from V and 9 bases from J, the junction kept 9 bases outside the gene matches. The CDR3 nucleotides read TGTGCCAGTAGTAATCGGGACAGAGTGGGTGAGCAGTTCTTC. It specifies CASSNRDRVGEQFF.

The chain links TRBV5-8 to TRBJ2-5; 8 nucleotides line up with TRBD2. The CDR3 runs to 13 residues. The J segment lost 4 bases and the V segment lost 2 bases, leaving 1 base of the junction unmatched. Germline V gene lookup returns CDR1 SGHTS and CDR2 YDEGEE. The CDR3 region has the DNA TGTGCCAGCAGCTTCGGGGGGGGAGAGACCCAGTACTTC. It specifies CASSFGGGETQYF. Full variable domain (missing parts from reference TRBV5-8 and TRBJ2-5): EAGVTQSPTHLIKTRGQQATLRCSPISGHTSVYWYQQALGLGLQFLLWYDEGEERNRGNFPPRFSGRQFPNYSSELNVNALELEDSALYLCASSFGGGETQYFGPGTRLLVL.

This chain uses TRBV19 with TRBJ1-3, with 8 bases that match TRBD1. CDR3 length: 18 residues. Germline V gene lookup returns CDR1 LNHDA and CDR2 SQIVND (reference sequence). The V and J ends lost 3 bases and 0 bases, in that order; junction bases with no gene match: 10. The CDR3 protein is CASSITGTGGYSGNTIYF. The CDR3 nucleotides read TGTGCCAGTAGTATCACCGGGACAGGTGGATACTCTGGAAACACCATATATTTT.